The T cell receptor beta chain described here comes from a study of shared clonotypes between healthy human individuals (dated by TCRdb to about 2020). About the study as a whole: The cohort included three men and a couple of women between 18 and 49 years of age. To increase sequencing depth and limit assay-specific biases, TCR repertoire library preparation and sequencing were carried out by different laboratories using diverse techniques. To estimate repertoire size and how much clonotype sharing occurs between individuals, the study deeply sequenced the blood TCR repertoires of five healthy adults. Between about 0.85 and 9.5 billion PBMCs per donor were obtained by leukapheresis. Per donor, three plates each were used for CD4 naive and CD4 memory, two for CD8 naive, and one for CD8 memory. The study at large found these results: Sampling was restricted to blood, and TCR repertoires in tissues likely differ from the TCR repertoires found in blood. Pairwise subsampling indicated that sequencing depth was expected to affect the degree of clonotype sharing among donors. Because the study included only a small number of donors, the genetic and exposure-history diversity represented was limited. Higher generation probabilities were observed for clonotypes shared by all four sorted-subset donors than for non-shared clonotypes. Rarefaction of sorted-subset datasets indicated incomplete sequencing despite the large sequencing depth. Estimated clonotype richness was generally larger for naive than for memory subsets. Sharing across a few donors was observed for around 5% of naive CD4, about 4% of naive CD8, about 2.3% of memory CD4, and around 0.4% of memory CD8 clonotypes.

The donors were healthy, HIV-negative adults with no recently reported acute infections or vaccinations. Every donor was a Caucasian adult residing in Nashville, Tennessee, USA. Magnetic negative selection was used to enrich CD4+ T cells, after which naive cells were positively selected on CD45RA and the negative fraction became the memory subset. After blood collection by leukapheresis, PBMCs were isolated using Ficoll-Histopaque density gradient centrifugation and then cryopreserved in the vapor phase of liquid nitrogen. Analytical flow cytometry was used to check the purity and quantity of every magnetically sorted T cell population. Each sorted fraction had its genomic DNA isolated and then quantified by UV absorbance on a Nanodrop 2000c. In its sample, this clone was seen a few times. Its antigen remains undetermined. The input lacks base qualities; no much larger clone sits a single base away.

Using the deep immunoSEQ assay, multiplex PCR amplified TCR CDR3 regions from genomic DNA. For each cell subset, the extracted genomic DNA was distributed evenly across all wells of several immunoSEQ 96-well plates, and each plate served as one replicate. For sorted subsets, approximately 210 ng of genomic DNA, equivalent to 25,000 to 35,000 T cell genomes, went into each replicate PCR. Purified libraries were quantified with a Qubit 3.0 fluorometer, sized on a Bioanalyzer 2100, and re-quantified with the KAPA Library Quantification kit. Each immunoSEQ 96-well plate was sequenced on its own single-read 150-cycle Illumina NextSeq 550 flow cell. The source study handled its data this way. Because the immunoSEQ output held only junctional sequences and lacked quality scores, the filtering could not match the filtering applied to full-length reads. Sequences were annotated with PyIR, a Python wrapper for IgBLAST v1.9, using IMGT germline references to assign V/J genes and CDR3. Reads were filtered out if the reads had weak V/J assignments (E-value above 1e-6), no CDR3, stop codons, out-of-frame junctions, or ambiguous translated residues. V3J clonotypes were defined as sequences sharing the same inferred V gene, J gene, and CDR3 amino acid sequence. To compute the percentage overlap between repertoires, the number of shared unique clonotypes was divided by the size of the smaller repertoire. RTK rarefaction, the Chao1 estimator, and Recon v2.1 estimates of unobserved clonotypes were used to assess repertoire richness. Generation probabilities for all TCRbeta clonotypes obtained by the gDNA method from a few donors were computed using OLGA. As stored in TCRdb, this immuneACCESS dataset retains in-frame rearrangements with V and J assigned. A fraction of the clones does not appear; measured against another copy, unresolved V genes explain less than half of the discrepancy, and the remainder lacks a known reason. Clone size and V and J calls were adopted from that table, with D and trimming inferred from the DNA. This sample has roughly 1,100,000 clones in its table, and about 75% of those were observed once. Together, the top ten hold approximately 1.5% of the sample.

Via the germline V gene (reference sequence), CDR1 is SGHNT and CDR2 YYREEE. Trimming removed 0 bases from V and 7 bases from J; the gene matches leave 10 bases unexplained. The CDR3 numbers 16 residues from cysteine through phenylalanine. The retained sequence is limited to the CDR3, 48 bases, with the frame set at the first base. The source material was memory CD4+ T cells sorted from blood. What this sample's cell subset or site label stands for: CD45RA-negative fraction. The origin of this receptor is a man younger than 35 in good health. The chain was built from TRBV5-4 and TRBJ1-2, with 9 bases in between that match TRBD1. The CDR3 corresponds to CASSLAAGQGMGGYTF. In nucleotides, the sequence is TGTGCCAGCAGCTTGGCAGCCGGACAGGGGATGGGTGGCTACACCTTC.